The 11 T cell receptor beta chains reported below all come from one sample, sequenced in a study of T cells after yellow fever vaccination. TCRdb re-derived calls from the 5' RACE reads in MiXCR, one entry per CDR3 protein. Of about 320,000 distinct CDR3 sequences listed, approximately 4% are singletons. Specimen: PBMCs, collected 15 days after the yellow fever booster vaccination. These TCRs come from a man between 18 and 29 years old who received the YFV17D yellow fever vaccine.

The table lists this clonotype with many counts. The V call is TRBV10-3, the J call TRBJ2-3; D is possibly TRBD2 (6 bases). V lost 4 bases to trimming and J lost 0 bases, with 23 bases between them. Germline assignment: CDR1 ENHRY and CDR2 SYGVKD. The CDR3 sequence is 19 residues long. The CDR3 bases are TGTGCCATCAGTGGCTCCAGGAGGGCACTACGGATAAGCACAGATACGCAGTATTTT. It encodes CAISGSRRALRISTDTQYF.

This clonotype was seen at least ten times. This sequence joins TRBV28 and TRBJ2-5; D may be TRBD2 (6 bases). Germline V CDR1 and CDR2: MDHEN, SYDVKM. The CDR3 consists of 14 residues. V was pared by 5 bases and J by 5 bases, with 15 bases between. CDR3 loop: CASSIPRGWETQYF. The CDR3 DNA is TGTGCCAGCAGTATCCCTCGGGGGTGGGAGACCCAGTACTTC.

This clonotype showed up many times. The CDR3: CASSLEKGGYEQYV. Here the CDR3 DNA reads TGTGCCAGCAGCTTAGAGAAGGGGGGTTACGAGCAGTACGTC. The J gene is TRBJ2-7, the V gene TRBV7-2, with D perhaps matching TRBD1 or TRBD2 (6 bases each). Germline V gives CDR1 SGHTA, CDR2 FQGNSA. V lost 1 base, J lost 4 bases, and 11 bases lay in between. The CDR3 runs 14 residues.

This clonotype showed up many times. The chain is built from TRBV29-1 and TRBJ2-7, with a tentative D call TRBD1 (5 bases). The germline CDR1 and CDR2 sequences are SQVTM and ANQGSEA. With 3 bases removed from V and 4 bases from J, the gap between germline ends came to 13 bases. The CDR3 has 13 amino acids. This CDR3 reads CSVEMDNSYEQYF. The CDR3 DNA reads TGCAGCGTTGAGATGGACAACAGTTACGAGCAGTACTTC.

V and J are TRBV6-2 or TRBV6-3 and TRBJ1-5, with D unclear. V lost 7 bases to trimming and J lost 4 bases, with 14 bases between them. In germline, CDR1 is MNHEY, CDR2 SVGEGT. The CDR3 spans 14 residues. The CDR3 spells CASNPGGWNQPQHF. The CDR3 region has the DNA TGTGCCAGCAATCCGGGAGGTTGGAATCAGCCCCAGCATTTT.

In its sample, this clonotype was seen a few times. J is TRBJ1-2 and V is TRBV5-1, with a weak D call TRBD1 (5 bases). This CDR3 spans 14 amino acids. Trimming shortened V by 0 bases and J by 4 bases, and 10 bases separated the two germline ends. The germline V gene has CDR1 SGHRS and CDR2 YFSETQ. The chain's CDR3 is CASSLAGDVYGYTF. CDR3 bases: TGCGCCAGCAGCTTGGCCGGGGACGTCTATGGCTACACCTTC. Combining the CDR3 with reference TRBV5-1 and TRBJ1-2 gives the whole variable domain KAGVTQTPRYLIKTRGQQVTLSCSPISGHRSVSWYQQTPGQGLQFLFEYFSETQRNKGNFPGRFSGRQFSNSRSEMNVSTLELGDSALYLCASSLAGDVYGYTFGSGTRLTVV.

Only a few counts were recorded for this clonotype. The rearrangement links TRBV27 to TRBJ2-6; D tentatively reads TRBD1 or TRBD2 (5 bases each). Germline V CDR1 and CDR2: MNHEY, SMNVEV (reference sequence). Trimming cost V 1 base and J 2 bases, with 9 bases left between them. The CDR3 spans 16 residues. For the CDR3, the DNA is TGTGCCAGCAGTTTATGGATGGGGGCTGGGGCCAACGTCCTGACTTTC. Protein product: CASSLWMGAGANVLTF.

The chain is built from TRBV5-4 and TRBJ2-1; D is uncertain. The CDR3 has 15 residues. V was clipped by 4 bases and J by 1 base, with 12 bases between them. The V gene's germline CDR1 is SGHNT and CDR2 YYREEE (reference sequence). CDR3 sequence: CASSTEPGSYNEQFF. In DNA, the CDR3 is TGTGCCAGCAGCACCGAGCCAGGTTCCTACAATGAGCAGTTCTTC.

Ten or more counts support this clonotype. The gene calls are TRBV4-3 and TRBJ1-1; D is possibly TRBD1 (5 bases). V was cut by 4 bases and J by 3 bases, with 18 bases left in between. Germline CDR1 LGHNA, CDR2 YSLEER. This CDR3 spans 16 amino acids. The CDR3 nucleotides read TGCGCCAGCAGCCCCGAGCCTCAGGGAAGGGACACTGAAGCTTTCTTT. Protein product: CASSPEPQGRDTEAFF.

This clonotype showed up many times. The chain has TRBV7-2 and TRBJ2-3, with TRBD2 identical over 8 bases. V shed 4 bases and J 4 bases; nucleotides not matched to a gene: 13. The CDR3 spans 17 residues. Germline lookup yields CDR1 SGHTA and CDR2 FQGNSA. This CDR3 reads CASSSIAGRPEADTQYF. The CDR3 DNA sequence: TGTGCCAGCAGCTCCATAGCGGGGCGGCCTGAAGCAGATACGCAGTATTTT. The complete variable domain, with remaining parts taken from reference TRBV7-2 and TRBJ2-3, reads GAGVSQSPSNKVTEKGKDVELRCDPISGHTALYWYRQSLGQGLEFLIYFQGNSAPDKSGLPSDRFSAERTGGSVSTLTIQRTQQEDSAVYLCASSSIAGRPEADTQYFGPGTRLTVL.

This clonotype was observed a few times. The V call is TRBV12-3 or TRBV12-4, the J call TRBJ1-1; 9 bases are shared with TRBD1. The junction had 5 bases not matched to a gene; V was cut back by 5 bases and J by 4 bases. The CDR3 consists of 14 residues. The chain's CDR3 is CASSTGQGRTEAFF. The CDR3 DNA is TGTGCCAGCAGTACCGGACAGGGGCGCACTGAAGCTTTCTTT.